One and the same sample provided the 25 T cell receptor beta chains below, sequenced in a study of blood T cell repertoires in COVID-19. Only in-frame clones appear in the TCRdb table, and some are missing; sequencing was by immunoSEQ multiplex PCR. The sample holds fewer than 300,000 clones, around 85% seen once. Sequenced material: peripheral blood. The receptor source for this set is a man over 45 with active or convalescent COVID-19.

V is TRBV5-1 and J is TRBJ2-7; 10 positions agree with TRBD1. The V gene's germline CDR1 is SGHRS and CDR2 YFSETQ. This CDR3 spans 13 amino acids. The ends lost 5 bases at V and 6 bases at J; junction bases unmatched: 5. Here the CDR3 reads CASRRQGAAEQYF. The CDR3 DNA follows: TGCGCCAGCAGGCGACAGGGGGCGGCCGAGCAGTACTTC.

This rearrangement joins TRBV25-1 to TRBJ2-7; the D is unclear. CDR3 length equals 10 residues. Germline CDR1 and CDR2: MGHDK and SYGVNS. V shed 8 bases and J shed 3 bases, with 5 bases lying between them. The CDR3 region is CASEHYEQYF. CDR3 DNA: TGTGCCAGCGAACACTACGAGCAGTACTTC.

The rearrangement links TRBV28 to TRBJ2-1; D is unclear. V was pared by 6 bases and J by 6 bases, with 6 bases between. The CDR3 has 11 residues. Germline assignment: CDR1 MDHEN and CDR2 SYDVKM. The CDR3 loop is CASSPLNEQFF. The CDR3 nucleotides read TGTGCCAGCAGCCCCCTCAATGAGCAGTTCTTC. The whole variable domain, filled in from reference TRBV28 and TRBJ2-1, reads DVKVTQSSRYLVKRTGEKVFLECVQDMDHENMFWYRQDPGLGLRLIYFSYDVKMKEKGDIPEGYSVSREKKERFSLILESASTNQTSMYLCASSPLNEQFFGPGTRLTVL.

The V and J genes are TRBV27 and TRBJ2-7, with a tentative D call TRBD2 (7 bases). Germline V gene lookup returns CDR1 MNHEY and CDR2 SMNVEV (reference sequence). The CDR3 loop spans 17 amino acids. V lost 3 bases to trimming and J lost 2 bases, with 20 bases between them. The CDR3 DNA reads TGTGCCAGCAGTTTTGGGGGGGCGGGACATCGCCCCTACGAGCAGTACTTC. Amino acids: CASSFGGAGHRPYEQYF.

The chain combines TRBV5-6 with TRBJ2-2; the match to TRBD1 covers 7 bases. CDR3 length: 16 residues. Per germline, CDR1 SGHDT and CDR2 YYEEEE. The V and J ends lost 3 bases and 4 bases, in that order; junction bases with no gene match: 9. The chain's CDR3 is CASSYLKGARTGELFF. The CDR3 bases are TGTGCCAGCAGCTATCTCAAGGGGGCCCGCACCGGGGAGCTGTTTTTT.

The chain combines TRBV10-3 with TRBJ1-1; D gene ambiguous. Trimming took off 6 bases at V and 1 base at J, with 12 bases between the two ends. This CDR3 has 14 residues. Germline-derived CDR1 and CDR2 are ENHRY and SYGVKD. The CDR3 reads CAISPGRGNTEAFF. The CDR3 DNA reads TGTGCCATCAGCCCCGGTCGCGGGAACACTGAAGCTTTCTTT.

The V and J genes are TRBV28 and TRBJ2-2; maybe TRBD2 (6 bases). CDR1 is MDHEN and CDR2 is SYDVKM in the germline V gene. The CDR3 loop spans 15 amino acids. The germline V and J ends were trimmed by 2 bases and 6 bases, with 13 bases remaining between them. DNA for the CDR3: TGTGCCAGCAGTTTACCACTAGCCGCGGCCGGGGAGCTGTTTTTT. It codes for CASSLPLAAAGELFF.

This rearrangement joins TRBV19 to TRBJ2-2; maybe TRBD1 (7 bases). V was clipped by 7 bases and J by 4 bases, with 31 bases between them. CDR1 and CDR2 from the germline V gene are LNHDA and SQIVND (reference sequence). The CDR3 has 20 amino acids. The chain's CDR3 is CASTPSAGTVRGASTGELFF. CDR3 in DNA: TGTGCCAGTACTCCCTCTGCGGGGACAGTGAGGGGTGCGAGCACCGGGGAGCTGTTTTTT.

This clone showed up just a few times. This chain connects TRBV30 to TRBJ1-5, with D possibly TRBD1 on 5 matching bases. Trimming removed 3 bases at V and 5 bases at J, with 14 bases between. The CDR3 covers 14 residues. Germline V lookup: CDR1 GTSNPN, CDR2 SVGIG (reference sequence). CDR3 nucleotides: TGTGCCTGGAGCGGGGGGAGCCCCTATCAGCCCCAGCATTTT. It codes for CAWSGGSPYQPQHF.

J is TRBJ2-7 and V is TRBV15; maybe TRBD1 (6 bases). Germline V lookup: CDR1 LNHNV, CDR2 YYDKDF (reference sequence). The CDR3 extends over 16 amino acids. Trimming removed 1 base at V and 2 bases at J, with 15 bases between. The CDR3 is CATSRGARGRPYEQYF. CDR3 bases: TGTGCCACCAGCAGAGGCGCAAGGGGGAGACCCTACGAGCAGTACTTC.

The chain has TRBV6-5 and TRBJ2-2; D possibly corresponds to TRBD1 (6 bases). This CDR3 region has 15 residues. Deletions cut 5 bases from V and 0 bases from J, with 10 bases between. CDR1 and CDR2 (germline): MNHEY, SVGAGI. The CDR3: CASSPGDPNTGELFF. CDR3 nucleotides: TGTGCCAGCAGTCCAGGGGACCCGAACACCGGGGAGCTGTTTTTT.

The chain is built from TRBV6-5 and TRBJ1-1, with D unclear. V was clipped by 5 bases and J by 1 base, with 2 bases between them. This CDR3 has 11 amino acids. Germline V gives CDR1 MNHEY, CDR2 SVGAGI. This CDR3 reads CASSRNTEAFF. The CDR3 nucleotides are TGTGCCAGCAGTCGGAACACTGAAGCTTTCTTT.

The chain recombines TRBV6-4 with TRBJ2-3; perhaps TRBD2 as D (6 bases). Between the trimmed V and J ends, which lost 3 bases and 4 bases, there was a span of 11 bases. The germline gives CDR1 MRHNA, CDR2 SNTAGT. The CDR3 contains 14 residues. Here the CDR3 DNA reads TGTGCCAGCAGTGAGGGCGGGACCCCAGATACGCAGTATTTT. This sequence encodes CASSEGGTPDTQYF.

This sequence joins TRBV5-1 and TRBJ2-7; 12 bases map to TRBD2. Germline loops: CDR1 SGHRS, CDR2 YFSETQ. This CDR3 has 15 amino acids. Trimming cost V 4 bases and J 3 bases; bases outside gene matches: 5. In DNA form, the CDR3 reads TGCGCCAGCAGCCCCCAACTAGCGGGAGGCTACGAGCAGTACTTC. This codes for CASSPQLAGGYEQYF.

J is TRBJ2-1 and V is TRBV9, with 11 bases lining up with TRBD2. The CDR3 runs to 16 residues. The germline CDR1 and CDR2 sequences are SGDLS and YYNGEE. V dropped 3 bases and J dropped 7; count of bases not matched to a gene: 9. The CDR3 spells CASSEFSGRAGNEQFF. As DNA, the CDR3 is TGTGCCAGCAGCGAGTTTAGCGGGAGGGCCGGGAATGAGCAGTTCTTC.

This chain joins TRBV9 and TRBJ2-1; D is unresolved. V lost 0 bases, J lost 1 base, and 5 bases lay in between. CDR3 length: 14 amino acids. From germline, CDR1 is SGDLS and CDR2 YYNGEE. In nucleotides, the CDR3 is TGTGCCAGCAGCGTAGACTCTTCCTACAATGAGCAGTTCTTC. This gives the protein CASSVDSSYNEQFF.

The CDR3 protein is CASSLQGLATGELFF. DNA of the CDR3: TGTGCCAGCTCACTCCAGGGACTTGCTACCGGGGAGCTGTTTTTT. This rearrangement joins TRBV18 to TRBJ2-2; possibly TRBD2 for D (6 bases). Per the germline V gene, CDR1 is KGHSH and CDR2 is LQKENI. Between the trimmed V and J ends, which lost 4 bases and 5 bases, there was a span of 14 bases. The CDR3 has 15 residues. Combining the CDR3 with reference TRBV18 and TRBJ2-2 gives the whole variable domain NAGVMQNPRHLVRRRGQEARLRCSPMKGHSHVYWYRQLPEEGLKFMVYLQKENIIDESGMPKERFSAEFPKEGPSILRIQQVVRGDSAAYFCASSLQGLATGELFFGEGSRLTVL.

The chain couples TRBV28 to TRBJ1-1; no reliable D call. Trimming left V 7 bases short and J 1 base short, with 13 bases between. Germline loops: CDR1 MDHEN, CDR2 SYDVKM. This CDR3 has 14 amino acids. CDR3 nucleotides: TGTGCCAGCACCTCACCGAGGAGGAACACTGAAGCTTTCTTT. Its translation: CASTSPRRNTEAFF.

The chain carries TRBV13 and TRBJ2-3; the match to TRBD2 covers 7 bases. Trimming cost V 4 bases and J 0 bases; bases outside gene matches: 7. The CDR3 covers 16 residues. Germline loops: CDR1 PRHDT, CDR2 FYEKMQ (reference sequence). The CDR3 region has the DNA TGTGCCAGCAGCTCCCTCCTAGCGGCTAGCACAGATACGCAGTATTTT. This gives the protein CASSSLLAASTDTQYF.

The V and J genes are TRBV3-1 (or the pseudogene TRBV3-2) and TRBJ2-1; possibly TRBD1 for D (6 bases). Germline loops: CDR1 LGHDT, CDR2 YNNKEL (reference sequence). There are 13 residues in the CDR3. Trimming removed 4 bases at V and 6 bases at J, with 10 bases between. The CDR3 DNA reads TGTGCCAGCAGCCCATGGGGGCTCAATGAGCAGTTCTTC. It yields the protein CASSPWGLNEQFF.

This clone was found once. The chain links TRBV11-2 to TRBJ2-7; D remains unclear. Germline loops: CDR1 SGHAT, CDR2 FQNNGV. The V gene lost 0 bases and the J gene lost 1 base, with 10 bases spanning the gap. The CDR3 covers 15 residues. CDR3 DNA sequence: TGTGCCAGCAGCTTAGAAGAGGCGCCTTCCTACGAGCAGTACTTC. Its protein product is CASSLEEAPSYEQYF. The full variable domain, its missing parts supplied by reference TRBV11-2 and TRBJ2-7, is EAGVAQSPRYKIIEKRQSVAFWCNPISGHATLYWYQQILGQGPKLLIQFQNNGVVDDSQLPKDRFSAERLKGVDSTLKIQPAKLEDSAVYLCASSLEEAPSYEQYFGPGTRLTVT.

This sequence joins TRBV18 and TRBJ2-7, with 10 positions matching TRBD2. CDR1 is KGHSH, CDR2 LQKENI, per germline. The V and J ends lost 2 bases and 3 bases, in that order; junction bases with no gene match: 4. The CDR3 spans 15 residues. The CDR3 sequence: CASSPIAGGYYEQYF. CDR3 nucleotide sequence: TGTGCCAGCTCACCAATAGCGGGAGGTTACTACGAGCAGTACTTC.

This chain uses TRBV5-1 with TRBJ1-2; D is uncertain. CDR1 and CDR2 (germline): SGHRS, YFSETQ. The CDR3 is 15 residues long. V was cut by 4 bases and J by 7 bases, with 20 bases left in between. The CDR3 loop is CASSLGGVERSGYTF. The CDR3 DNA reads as TGCGCCAGCAGCCTCGGCGGAGTGGAAAGGAGTGGCTACACCTTC.

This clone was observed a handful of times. DNA for the CDR3: TGTGCCAGCTCAAGTATCAGGGGGCTAGAGGGTAATGAGCAGTTCTTC. This translates into CASSSIRGLEGNEQFF. V is TRBV18 and J is TRBJ2-1, with 8 bases aligning to TRBD1. V lost 5 bases and J lost 7; bases outside the gene matches: 13. This CDR3 comprises 16 residues. CDR1 KGHSH and CDR2 LQKENI come from the germline V gene. Full variable domain (missing parts from reference TRBV18 and TRBJ2-1): NAGVMQNPRHLVRRRGQEARLRCSPMKGHSHVYWYRQLPEEGLKFMVYLQKENIIDESGMPKERFSAEFPKEGPSILRIQQVVRGDSAAYFCASSSIRGLEGNEQFFGPGTRLTVL.

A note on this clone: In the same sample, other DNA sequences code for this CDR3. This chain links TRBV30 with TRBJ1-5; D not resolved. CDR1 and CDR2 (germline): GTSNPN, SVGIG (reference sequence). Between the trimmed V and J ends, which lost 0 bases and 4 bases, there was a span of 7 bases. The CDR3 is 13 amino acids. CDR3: CAWSVRENQPQHF. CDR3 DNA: TGTGCCTGGAGTGTACGGGAGAATCAGCCCCAGCATTTT.